Following are 23 T cell receptor beta chains from one sample sequenced in a study of CD8 T cells in Susac syndrome. RNA in amounts of roughly 0.5 to 1 ug was reverse transcribed with random hexamers. TCRdb reprocessed the immunoSEQ multiplex PCR reads with MiXCR, giving one entry per CDR3 protein. The sample yields approximately 150,000 distinct CDR3 sequences, approximately 95% seen once. Sequencing was done on a sample of CD4+ T cells from PBMCs. Source of these receptors: a human donor with multiple sclerosis.

This chain joins TRBV7-2 and TRBJ2-1, with a weak D call TRBD1 (5 bases). The CDR3 is 15 amino acids. V was pared by 3 bases and J by 7 bases, with 16 bases between. Germline-derived CDR1 and CDR2 are SGHTA and FQGNSA. In nucleotides, the CDR3 is TGTGCCAGCAGCTTTGGACAACCCCCCAAGAATGAGCAGTTCTTC. Protein product: CASSFGQPPKNEQFF.

The CDR3, as DNA: TGTGCCAGCAGCCGGGGGCCTTATGGCTACACCTTC. Translated: CASSRGPYGYTF. V gene TRBV27 combines with J gene TRBJ1-2; maybe TRBD1 (6 bases). CDR3 length equals 12 residues. Trimming stripped 6 bases from V and 5 bases from J, with 10 bases between. Germline CDR1 and CDR2: MNHEY and SMNVEV (reference sequence).

The chain joins TRBV12-3 or TRBV12-4 to TRBJ2-4; 7 bases line up with TRBD1. Trimming took 5 bases from V and 7 from J; bases not matched to a gene: 5. The CDR3 runs to 13 residues. The CDR3 nucleotides are TGTGCCAGCAGTATGACAGGGAAGAACATTCAGTACTTC. Translating it yields CASSMTGKNIQYF.

The chain has TRBV29-1 and TRBJ2-4; D not certain. V dropped 4 bases and J dropped 2 bases, with 3 bases sitting between them. CDR1 and CDR2 (germline): SQVTM, ANQGSEA. This CDR3 region has 11 residues. CDR3 protein: CSVVTKNIQYF. CDR3 bases: TGCAGCGTTGTAACCAAAAACATTCAGTACTTC.

The chain joins TRBV12-3 or TRBV12-4 to TRBJ1-2; D is undetermined. Trimming pared 6 bases from V and 4 bases from J, leaving 15 bases between. The CDR3 covers 14 residues. Here the CDR3 reads CASRPHRDPYGYTF. In DNA form, the CDR3 reads TGTGCCAGCAGACCTCATAGGGATCCCTATGGCTACACCTTC.

V is TRBV5-6 and J is TRBJ1-1; TRBD1 is a possible D gene (5 bases). Germline V gene sequence: CDR1 SGHDT, CDR2 YYEEEE. The V end lost 7 bases, the J end lost 6 bases, and 19 bases lay between the germline ends. This CDR3 has 14 amino acids. The CDR3 DNA reads as TGTGCCAGCGGGCAGGGAGTCGGTATAGCTGAAGCTTTCTTT. It encodes CASGQGVGIAEAFF.

This clonotype was recorded once. The chain carries TRBV20-1 and TRBJ2-7; tentatively, D is TRBD1 or TRBD2 (5 bases each). V gave up 3 bases and J gave up 3 bases, with 9 bases separating them. The germline gives CDR1 DFQATT, CDR2 SNEGSKA (reference sequence). There are 12 residues in the CDR3. The CDR3 DNA reads TGCAGTGCTAGGGCAGGGAGCTACGAGCAGTACTTC. As protein: CSARAGSYEQYF.

V gene TRBV28 combines with J gene TRBJ2-7, with D uncertain. The CDR3 is made up of 15 amino acids. Trimming cost V 6 bases and J 0 bases, with 15 bases left between them. The germline V gene encodes CDR1 MDHEN and CDR2 SYDVKM. This chain's CDR3 is CASRPTAGVSYEQYF. Written as DNA, the CDR3 is TGTGCCAGCAGGCCGACCGCAGGCGTCTCCTACGAGCAGTACTTC.

J is TRBJ2-5 and V is TRBV15; weak D call: TRBD2 (5 bases). The CDR3 loop spans 15 amino acids. V was pared by 4 bases and J by 5 bases, with 17 bases between. Germline CDR1 LNHNV, CDR2 YYDKDF (reference sequence). The CDR3 bases are TGTGCCACCAGCATCGGGAATGGCCCTAGGGAGACCCAGTACTTC. Its translation: CATSIGNGPRETQYF.

The V and J genes are TRBV6-5 and TRBJ2-6, with D hard to call. Germline CDR1 and CDR2: MNHEY and SVGAGI. The V end was cut by 1 base, the J end by 4 bases, with 11 bases between. This CDR3 region has 16 residues. In nucleotides, the CDR3 is TGTGCCAGCAGTTACTTTATCGCAACCGGGGCCAACGTCCTGACTTTC. Its protein is CASSYFIATGANVLTF.

The V call is TRBV24-1, the J call TRBJ2-7, with D perhaps being TRBD1 or TRBD2 (6 bases each). Germline CDR1 reads KGHDR; CDR2 reads SFDVKD. The CDR3 totals 14 residues. V was pared by 12 bases and J by 3 bases, with 20 bases between. The CDR3 sequence is CAAKGEAGRYEQYF. The DNA for the CDR3 is TGTGCCGCTAAGGGGGAGGCGGGGCGCTACGAGCAGTACTTC.

The chain uses TRBV12-3 or TRBV12-4 and TRBJ2-5, with D hard to call. The V and J ends lost 7 bases and 4 bases respectively, with 10 bases between them. The CDR3 totals 12 residues. CDR3: CASTPTGETQYF. The CDR3 DNA sequence: TGTGCCAGCACCCCTACCGGAGAGACCCAGTACTTC.

V usage is TRBV4-2 and J usage is TRBJ2-2, with a tentative D call TRBD2 (5 bases). Between the trimmed V and J ends, which lost 0 bases and 0 bases, there was a span of 8 bases. This CDR3 is built from 16 residues. Germline V gene sequence: CDR1 LGHNA, CDR2 YNFKEQ. Here the CDR3 DNA reads TGTGCCAGCAGCCAAGATCGACTAACGAACACCGGGGAGCTGTTTTTT. Protein: CASSQDRLTNTGELFF.

This clonotype was picked up one time. The chain carries TRBV9 and TRBJ1-1; the D is unclear. CDR1 SGDLS and CDR2 YYNGEE come from the germline V gene. V lost 4 bases to trimming and J lost 0 bases, with 7 bases between them. The CDR3 runs 13 residues. CDR3 loop: CASSTQVNTEAFF. CDR3 nucleotides: TGTGCCAGCAGCACGCAGGTGAACACTGAAGCTTTCTTT.

Only one count was recorded for this clonotype. The chain has TRBV6-1 and TRBJ2-7; 13 bases are shared with TRBD2. Per germline, CDR1 MNHNS and CDR2 SASEGT. Trimming cost V 6 bases and J 6 bases; bases outside gene matches: 8. This CDR3 is 15 amino acids long. CDR3 residues: CASSGLAGVRGEQYF. The CDR3 region has the DNA TGTGCCAGCAGCGGACTAGCGGGAGTGCGCGGCGAGCAGTACTTC.

This rearrangement joins TRBV3-1 to TRBJ1-4; D is undetermined. Germline CDR1 is LGHDT and CDR2 is YNNKEL (reference sequence). V was shortened by 0 bases and J by 11 bases, with 7 bases between the two germline ends. There are 12 residues in the CDR3. CDR3 DNA: TGTGCCAGCAGCCAAGATCGGGAGAAACTGTTTTTT. Translating it yields CASSQDREKLFF.

The V and J genes are TRBV12-3 or TRBV12-4 and TRBJ2-1, with 7 bases identical to TRBD1. The junction had 8 bases not matched to a gene; V was cut back by 7 bases and J by 2 bases. The CDR3 runs to 15 residues. The CDR3 sequence: CASNSWTGTYNEQFF. CDR3 bases: TGTGCCAGCAACTCATGGACAGGTACCTACAATGAGCAGTTCTTC.

The chain uses TRBV9 and TRBJ1-4; 8 bases line up with TRBD1. The CDR3 has 16 residues. Trimming took 0 bases from V and 7 from J; bases not matched to a gene: 8. The germline CDR1 and CDR2 sequences are SGDLS and YYNGEE. CDR3 amino acids: CASSVGIGQGSEKLFF. Here the CDR3 DNA reads TGTGCCAGCAGCGTAGGTATCGGACAGGGAAGTGAAAAACTGTTTTTT.

The V gene is TRBV28, the J gene TRBJ2-7; D remains unclear. The CDR3 totals 11 residues. The V gene lost 3 bases and the J gene lost 5 bases, with 5 bases spanning the gap. CDR1 and CDR2 from the germline V gene are MDHEN and SYDVKM. CDR3 residues: CASSFRDEQYF. In DNA, the CDR3 is TGTGCCAGCAGTTTCCGAGACGAGCAGTACTTC.

V usage is TRBV23-1 and J usage is TRBJ2-5; D is unclear. TRBV23-1 is annotated as an ORF whose role is uncertain. This CDR3 region has 15 residues. The ends were cut back, 4 bases at V and 0 bases at J, with 12 bases in the middle. The CDR3 here is CASSPRLNYQETQYF. CDR3 nucleotides: TGCGCCAGCAGTCCAAGGTTGAATTACCAAGAGACCCAGTACTTC.

This chain links TRBV2 with TRBJ2-5, with 7 bases matching TRBD2. CDR1 and CDR2 from the germline V gene are SNHLY and FYNNEI. Losses at the gene ends were 3 bases for V and 5 bases for J; bases not matched to a gene: 9. The CDR3 extends over 15 amino acids. This CDR3 reads CASSDVGEGRETQYF. The DNA for the CDR3 is TGTGCCAGCAGTGATGTCGGGGAGGGGCGGGAGACCCAGTACTTC. The whole variable domain, remainder taken from reference TRBV2 and TRBJ2-5, is EPEVTQTPSHQVTQMGQEVILRCVPISNHLYFYWYRQILGQKVEFLVSFYNNEISEKSEIFDDQFSVERPDGSNFTLKIRSTKLEDSAMYFCASSDVGEGRETQYFGPGTRLLVL.

The chain joins TRBV5-4 to TRBJ2-1, with TRBD2 matching 13 bases. Germline V gene sequence: CDR1 SGHNT, CDR2 YYREEE (reference sequence). V dropped 1 base and J dropped 9; count of bases not matched to a gene: 4. This CDR3 has 15 amino acids. CDR3 nucleotides: TGTGCCAGCAGCTTGAGGGGACTAGCGGGACGTGAGCAGTTCTTC. Amino acids: CASSLRGLAGREQFF.

CDR3 loop: CAWIPPGGRAPTF. In DNA form, the CDR3 reads TGTGCCTGGATCCCACCGGGGGGCCGGGCACCCACCTTC. V gene TRBV30 combines with J gene TRBJ1-2; a weak D match, TRBD1 (6 bases). The CDR3 has 13 residues. Trimming pared 4 bases from V and 13 bases from J, leaving 22 bases between. Looked up from germline, CDR1 is GTSNPN and CDR2 is SVGIG (reference sequence).